The present entry profiles one T cell receptor (beta chain) with its context. The junction does not match germline at one end; this may be a read error. A sample-barcoded 5' primer and a J-beta primer mix were used in a second PCR of about 7 to 12 cycles. Every sample gave at least 3 million paired-end reads containing CDR3. Each CDR3 protein is one row after TCRdb ran MiXCR on the 5' RACE reads. The sample contains approximately 800,000 distinct CDR3 sequences, 56% of which appear only once. Peripheral blood was drawn, approximately 9.7 milliliters per donor. The data derive from a study of blood T cells in healthy people across ages. The CDR3 has 17 amino acids. CDR1 and CDR2 from the germline V gene are LGHDT and YNNKEL (reference sequence).

The specimen sequenced was blood. The origin of this receptor is a man in his forties in good health. The V and J genes are TRBV3-1 and TRBJ2-3; TRBD2 matches at 9 bases. The DNA for the CDR3 is TGTGCCGGCAGCCAAGAGGTTGCGGGGGGGCCCGCAGATACGCAGTATTTT. Amino acids: CAGSQEVAGGPADTQYF.